The T cell receptor (beta chain) under discussion was sequenced for a study of shared T cell receptors in the human thymus. The repertoire was sequenced with immunoSEQ multiplex PCR; TCRdb's copy has only in-frame clones and lacks some. The data contain 450,000 to 650,000 clones, about four fifths of them seen just once; the ten biggest clones take up about 0.013%. The V gene's germline CDR1 is MNHEY and CDR2 SMNVEV (reference sequence). The CDR3 has 15 residues. The germline V and J ends were trimmed by 0 bases and 0 bases, with 9 bases remaining between them. These same records also appear under a second study, on human thymus T cells. From that second work: Resections removed during corrective heart surgery provided the thymus tissue used. Related reports documented highly overlapping thymic repertoires among unrelated individuals.

This sequence joins TRBV27 and TRBJ2-7, with unresolved D. The sequence was collected from a boy under three years old with a congenital heart defect. Sequenced input: thymocytes. This CDR3 reads CASSLSAESSYEQYF. The CDR3 nucleotides are TGTGCCAGCAGTTTATCTGCGGAGAGCTCCTACGAGCAGTACTTC.